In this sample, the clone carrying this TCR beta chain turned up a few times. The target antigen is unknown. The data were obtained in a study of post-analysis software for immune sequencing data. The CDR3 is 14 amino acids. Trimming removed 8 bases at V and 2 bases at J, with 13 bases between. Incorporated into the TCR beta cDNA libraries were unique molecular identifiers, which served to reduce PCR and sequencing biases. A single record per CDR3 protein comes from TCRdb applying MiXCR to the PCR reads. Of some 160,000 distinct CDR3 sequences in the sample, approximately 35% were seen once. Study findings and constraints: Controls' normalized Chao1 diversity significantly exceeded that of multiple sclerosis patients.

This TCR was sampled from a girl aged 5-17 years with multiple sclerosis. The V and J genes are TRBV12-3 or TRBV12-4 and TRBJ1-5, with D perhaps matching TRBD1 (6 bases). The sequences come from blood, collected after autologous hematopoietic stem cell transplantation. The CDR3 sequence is CASCQGRGNQPQHF. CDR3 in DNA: TGTGCCAGCTGCCAGGGGCGAGGCAATCAGCCCCAGCATTTT.